This entry features one T cell receptor beta chain sequence. CDR3 length: 14 residues. Germline values: CDR1 SGHNT, CDR2 YYREEE (reference sequence). Trimming cost V 1 base and J 4 bases, with 8 bases left between them. Patients got ipilimumab 1 mg/kg beginning 14 to 28 days post-transplant. Patients received nivolumab 3 mg/kg at weeks 1, 4, 7, 10, then fortnightly to week 26. This specimen belongs to a study of ipilimumab plus nivolumab after autologous stem cell transplantation. Study-wide context: The DLBCL cohort had primary refractory and relapsed disease, with 18-month progression-free survival of roughly 85% and 28%.

TCRdb's copy holds only in-frame clones and misses some; the assay was immunoSEQ multiplex PCR. The repertoire has about 19,000 clones, 81% of them found once; the top ten carry around 6.8%. The TCR originated in a male donor with diffuse large B-cell lymphoma. The rearrangement uses TRBV5-4 and TRBJ2-2, with D perhaps TRBD1 (6 bases). The source was PBMCs, collected in a trial of ipilimumab plus nivolumab as post-transplant consolidation. As DNA, the CDR3 is TGTGCCAGCAGCTTGCCAGGGGCCACCGGGGAGCTGTTTTTT. Translated, it gives CASSLPGATGELFF. Full variable domain (missing parts from reference TRBV5-4 and TRBJ2-2): ETGVTQSPTHLIKTRGQQVTLRCSSQSGHNTVSWYQQALGQGPQFIFQYYREEENGRGNFPPRFSGLQFPNYSSELNVNALELDDSALYLCASSLPGATGELFFGEGSRLTVL.